The 21 T cell receptor beta chains in this list originate from one sample, sequenced in a study of cytomegalovirus exposure and HLA in healthy donors. Primers for the PCR totalled 60 Vbeta and 13 Jbeta. Here immunoSEQ multiplex PCR was the method, and the copy in TCRdb shows in-frame clones only, minus some. The data hold under 200,000 clones, with 77% observed a single time. Sequencing was done on a sample of PBMCs. These receptors originate from a male donor in good health and CMV-seropositive.

This clone was seen only once. The V and J genes are TRBV5-1 and TRBJ2-5; maybe TRBD2 (5 bases). Germline V CDR1 and CDR2: SGHRS, YFSETQ. V lost 2 bases to trimming and J lost 4 bases, with 15 bases between them. The CDR3 sequence is 15 residues long. The CDR3 is CASSFDDYPGETQYF. Written as DNA, the CDR3 is TGCGCCAGCAGCTTTGACGACTATCCGGGAGAGACCCAGTACTTC.

This chain joins TRBV11-2 and TRBJ2-6, with D perhaps matching TRBD2 (5 bases). The germline gives CDR1 SGHAT, CDR2 FQNNGV. CDR3 size: 16 residues. V was shortened by 5 bases and J by 0 bases, with 11 bases between the two germline ends. CDR3 sequence reads: CASSPGEGSGANVLTF. Written as DNA, the CDR3 is TGTGCCAGCAGCCCGGGTGAGGGCTCTGGGGCCAACGTCCTGACTTTC.

This clone was detected once. The rearrangement joins TRBV4-1 to TRBJ1-1; D uncertain. The length of the CDR3 is 14 residues. The ends were cut back, 4 bases at V and 1 base at J, with 10 bases in the middle. Germline V gene data show CDR1 as MGHRA and CDR2 as YSYEKL. The CDR3 here is CASSPLPGNTEAFF. In DNA form, the CDR3 reads TGCGCCAGCAGCCCCCTCCCGGGGAACACTGAAGCTTTCTTT.

The chain links TRBV15 to TRBJ1-1; no reliable D call. This CDR3 comprises 13 residues. The V and J ends lost 8 bases and 0 bases respectively, with 10 bases between them. The germline V gene encodes CDR1 LNHNV and CDR2 YYDKDF (reference sequence). The CDR3 DNA reads as TGTGCCACCGCTGAGAGTATGAACACTGAAGCTTTCTTT. Encoded protein: CATAESMNTEAFF.

V is TRBV19 and J is TRBJ1-2, with 8 nucleotides matching TRBD1. CDR3 size: 12 residues. Germline V gene lookup returns CDR1 LNHDA and CDR2 SQIVND (reference sequence). J gave up 5 bases and V 5 bases, and 1 base lay outside the gene matches. CDR3 sequence reads: CASSGQGYGYTF. The CDR3 nucleotides are TGTGCCAGTAGTGGACAGGGATATGGCTACACCTTC.

This clone was detected only a few times. The chain uses TRBV7-6 and TRBJ1-4, with D hard to call. The germline gives CDR1 SGHVS, CDR2 FNYEAQ. The CDR3 extends over 14 amino acids. V lost 5 bases to trimming and J lost 3 bases, with 10 bases between them. The CDR3 DNA sequence: TGTGCCAGCAGCCCTCCCGGGGCTAATGAAAAACTGTTTTTT. Its protein is CASSPPGANEKLFF. The full variable domain, its missing parts supplied by reference TRBV7-6 and TRBJ1-4, is GAGVSQSPRYKVTKRGQDVALRCDPISGHVSLYWYRQALGQGPEFLTYFNYEAQQDKSGLPNDRFSAERPEGSISTLTIQRTEQRDSAMYRCASSPPGANEKLFFGSGTQLSVL.

The chain combines TRBV4-3 with TRBJ2-1, with 15 bases lining up with TRBD2. CDR1 and CDR2 from the germline V gene are LGHNA and YSLEER. CDR3 size: 19 residues. The V segment lost 1 base and the J segment 4 bases; nucleotides outside the gene matches: 8. CDR3 protein: CASSQVGLAGGNIYNEQFF. The CDR3 DNA follows: TGCGCCAGCAGCCAAGTGGGACTAGCGGGGGGAAACATATACAATGAGCAGTTCTTC.

This chain uses TRBV4-2 with TRBJ2-2; 10 bases align to TRBD2. Looked up from germline, CDR1 is LGHNA and CDR2 is YNFKEQ. Germline trimming cut 0 bases from V and 7 bases from J; bases unmatched to any gene: 2. This CDR3 region has 15 residues. CDR3 sequence (DNA): TGTGCCAGCAGCCAAGAAACTAGCGGGGTCGGGGAGCTGTTTTTT. Protein: CASSQETSGVGELFF.

The chain combines TRBV19 with TRBJ2-3; 7 nucleotides agree with TRBD2. This CDR3 has 16 residues. Germline values: CDR1 LNHDA, CDR2 SQIVND (reference sequence). V shed 7 bases and J 1 base; nucleotides not matched to a gene: 11. The CDR3 sequence: CASTPGGGSGTDTQYF. In DNA form, the CDR3 reads TGTGCCAGTACCCCTGGGGGGGGGTCGGGCACAGATACGCAGTATTTT.

This chain links TRBV11-2 with TRBJ2-7; the match to TRBD1 covers 8 bases. From germline, CDR1 is SGHAT and CDR2 FQNNGV. V dropped 3 bases and J dropped 2; count of bases not matched to a gene: 6. The CDR3 has 15 amino acids. CDR3 region: CASSFGGQGTYEQYF. The CDR3 DNA reads TGTGCCAGCAGCTTCGGCGGACAGGGCACCTACGAGCAGTACTTC. The complete variable domain, with remaining parts taken from reference TRBV11-2 and TRBJ2-7, reads EAGVAQSPRYKIIEKRQSVAFWCNPISGHATLYWYQQILGQGPKLLIQFQNNGVVDDSQLPKDRFSAERLKGVDSTLKIQPAKLEDSAVYLCASSFGGQGTYEQYFGPGTRLTVT.

This clone was counted a single time. V is TRBV6-1 and J is TRBJ1-2; no clear D gene. The V end was cut by 8 bases, the J end by 6 bases, with 13 bases between. CDR3 size: 12 residues. The germline V gene has CDR1 MNHNS and CDR2 SASEGT. The CDR3 nucleotides read TGTGCCAGCCTTTGGCCCCACGATGGCTACACCTTC. Translating gives CASLWPHDGYTF.

The chain carries TRBV4-1 and TRBJ2-1; possible D gene TRBD1, 6 bases. V was cut by 3 bases and J by 0 bases, with 15 bases left in between. The CDR3 spans 17 residues. From germline, CDR1 is MGHRA and CDR2 YSYEKL. The CDR3 bases are TGCGCCAGCAGCCAGTCAGGGGTTGGGAGCTCCTACAATGAGCAGTTCTTC. Protein product: CASSQSGVGSSYNEQFF.

The chain is built from TRBV6-1 and TRBJ2-5; possible D gene TRBD2, 6 bases. With 1 base removed from V and 1 base from J, the gap between germline ends came to 19 bases. CDR3 size: 18 residues. CDR1 is MNHNS, CDR2 SASEGT, per germline. CDR3 amino acids: CASSEGVRGSGLQETQYF. CDR3 sequence (DNA): TGTGCCAGCAGTGAAGGGGTCCGGGGTAGCGGCCTCCAAGAGACCCAGTACTTC.

The chain joins TRBV2 to TRBJ1-3; D may be TRBD1 (5 bases). Trimming removed 5 bases at V and 0 bases at J, with 11 bases between. Germline V lookup: CDR1 SNHLY, CDR2 FYNNEI. CDR3 length: 15 residues. CDR3 sequence (DNA): TGTGCCAGCAGTAGACAGTTGATCTCTGGAAACACCATATATTTT. Its protein is CASSRQLISGNTIYF.

This clone was observed once. The genes are TRBV6-4 and TRBJ2-3; 9 nucleotides match TRBD2. Germline CDR1 is MRHNA and CDR2 is SNTAGT. The length of the CDR3 is 16 residues. Trimming removed 0 bases from V and 2 bases from J; junction bases left unmatched: 3. The CDR3 DNA follows: TGTGCCAGCAGTGACTCGGCTAGCGGGGACACAGATACGCAGTATTTT. It yields the protein CASSDSASGDTDTQYF.

The chain combines TRBV27 with TRBJ1-2, with D perhaps matching TRBD1 (5 bases). The CDR3 spans 13 residues. V gave up 5 bases and J gave up 2 bases, with 9 bases separating them. From germline, CDR1 is MNHEY and CDR2 SMNVEV (reference sequence). The CDR3 nucleotides are TGTGCCAGCAGTCCAGGGATAAACTATGGCTACACCTTC. As protein: CASSPGINYGYTF.

Comments on this clone: This same CDR3 is encoded by further DNA sequences in the sample. V is TRBV6-1 and J is TRBJ1-2; D uncertain. Germline values: CDR1 MNHNS, CDR2 SASEGT. The CDR3 runs to 12 residues. V was pared by 6 bases and J by 7 bases, with 12 bases between. This CDR3 is CASRFREGGYTF. Written as DNA, the CDR3 is TGTGCCAGCAGGTTCCGGGAAGGTGGCTACACCTTC.

This clone was found many times. This chain joins TRBV6-6 and TRBJ2-5, with TRBD1 identical over 7 bases. There are 15 residues in the CDR3. CDR1 and CDR2 (germline): MNHNY, SVGAGI (reference sequence). V shed 0 bases and J 5 bases; nucleotides not matched to a gene: 6. CDR3 sequence reads: CASSYSRGLEETQYF. Written as DNA, the CDR3 is TGTGCCAGCAGTTACTCGAGGGGGCTCGAGGAGACCCAGTACTTC.

The rearrangement joins TRBV30 to TRBJ1-5, with TRBD1 identical over 7 bases. Germline V gene lookup returns CDR1 GTSNPN and CDR2 SVGIG (reference sequence). V shed 6 bases, J shed 7 bases, and the junction held 9 bases outside the gene matches. The CDR3 runs 13 residues. The CDR3 here is CACAQGLGQPQHF. DNA of the CDR3: TGTGCCTGTGCACAGGGGCTGGGACAGCCCCAGCATTTT.

V gene TRBV19 combines with J gene TRBJ2-7, with 16 bases identical to TRBD2. Germline CDR1 and CDR2: LNHDA and SQIVND (reference sequence). After removal of 5 bases from V and 2 bases from J, the junction contained 3 bases not matched to a gene. This CDR3 is 16 amino acids long. The CDR3 coding sequence is TGTGCCAGTAGTCCCGGGACTAGCGGGGGGGCCTACGAGCAGTACTTC. It encodes CASSPGTSGGAYEQYF.

The chain recombines TRBV10-3 with TRBJ1-5; 7 bases align to TRBD1. The CDR3 totals 12 residues. The ends lost 10 bases at V and 3 bases at J; junction bases unmatched: 3. Looked up from germline, CDR1 is ENHRY and CDR2 is SYGVKD. This chain's CDR3 is CATGQPNQPQHF. The CDR3 DNA reads as TGTGCCACGGGACAGCCCAATCAGCCCCAGCATTTT.